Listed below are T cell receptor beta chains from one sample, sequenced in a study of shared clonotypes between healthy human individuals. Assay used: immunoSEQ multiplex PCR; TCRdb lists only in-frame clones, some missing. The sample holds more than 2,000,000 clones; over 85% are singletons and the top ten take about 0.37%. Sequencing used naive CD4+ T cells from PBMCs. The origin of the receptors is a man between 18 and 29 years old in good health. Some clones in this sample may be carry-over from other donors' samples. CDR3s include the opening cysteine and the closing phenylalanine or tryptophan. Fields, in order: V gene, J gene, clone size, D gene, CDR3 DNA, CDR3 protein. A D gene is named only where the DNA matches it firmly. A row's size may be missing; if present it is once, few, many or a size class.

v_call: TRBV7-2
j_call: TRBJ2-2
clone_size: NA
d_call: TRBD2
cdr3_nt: TGTGCCAGCAGCCGGAATCGTGGCGGGAGCACCGGGGAGCTGTTTTTT
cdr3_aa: CASSRNRGGSTGELFF

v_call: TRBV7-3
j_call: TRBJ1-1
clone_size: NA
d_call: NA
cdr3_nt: TGTGCCAGCAGCTTAATAGCGAACACTGAAGCTTTCTTT
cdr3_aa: CASSLIANTEAFF

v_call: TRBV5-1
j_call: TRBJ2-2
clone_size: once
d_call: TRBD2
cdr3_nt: TGCGCCAGCAGCCTACGACTAGCGGGAGGAGCCGGGGAGCTGTTTTTT
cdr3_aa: CASSLRLAGGAGELFF

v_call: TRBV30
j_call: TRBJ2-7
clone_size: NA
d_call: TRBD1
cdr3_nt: TGTGCCTGGGACAGGGAACACTACGAGCAGTACTTC
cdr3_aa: CAWDREHYEQYF

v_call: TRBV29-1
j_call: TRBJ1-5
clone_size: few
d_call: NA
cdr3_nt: TGCAGCGTCGTTTGGATGGGGCCTAATCAGCCCCAGCATTTT
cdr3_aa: CSVVWMGPNQPQHF

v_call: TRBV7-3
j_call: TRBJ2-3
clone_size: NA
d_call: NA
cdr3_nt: TGTGCCAGCAGCTCCAGGGGAGGGTACCCAGATACGCAGTATTTT
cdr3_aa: CASSSRGGYPDTQYF

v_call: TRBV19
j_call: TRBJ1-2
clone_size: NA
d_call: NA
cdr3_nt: TGTGCCAGTAGTGAAGGGGGCTATGGCTACACCTTC
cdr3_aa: CASSEGGYGYTF

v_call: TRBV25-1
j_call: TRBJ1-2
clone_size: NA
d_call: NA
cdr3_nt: TGTGCCAGCAGTGAAATAGGTTATGGCTACACCTTC
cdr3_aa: CASSEIGYGYTF

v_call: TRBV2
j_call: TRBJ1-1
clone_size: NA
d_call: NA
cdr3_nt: TGTGCCACCGAAGGGAGACAGAACGAAGCTTTCTTT
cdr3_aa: CATEGRQNEAFF

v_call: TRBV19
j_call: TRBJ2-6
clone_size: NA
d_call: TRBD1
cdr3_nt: TGTGCCAGTAACCCCCAGGGGGCTGGGGCCAACGTCCTGACTTTC
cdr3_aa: CASNPQGAGANVLTF